This T cell receptor (beta chain) was sequenced during a study of T cells in severe cutaneous drug reactions. The overall study: Patients came from Taiwan, Thailand and a European registry, 2011 to 2018.

Considering frequency, this clonotype is large. Libraries were made by iRepertoire multiplex PCR with TCR subtype-specific primers for bulk and single-cell sequencing. TCRdb reanalyzed the multiplex PCR reads and collapses them to one entry per CDR3 protein, without DNA. The listing records some 7,700 distinct CDR3 sequences. The germline V gene has CDR1 SNHLY and CDR2 FYNNEI. The CDR3 runs to 12 residues. The patients sequenced had a carbamazepine-induced Stevens-Johnson syndrome or toxic epidermal necrolysis reaction. The sequenced sample consisted of cells from a skin blister. The TCR was taken from a human donor with a severe cutaneous adverse drug reaction. The genes are TRBV2 and TRBJ2-7; TCRdb's assignment of TRBD2 cannot be checked, as there is no DNA. The CDR3 protein is CASGLVFYEQYF.